These 21 T cell receptor beta chains were sequenced from one sample in a study of cytomegalovirus exposure and HLA in healthy donors (dated by TCRdb to about 2017). Library preparation was by the immunoSEQ multiplex PCR assay. For the multiplex PCR, a mixture combining 60 forward primers for TCR Vbeta segments and 13 reverse primers for TCR Jbeta segments was used. TCRdb obtained this table from immuneACCESS and retained in-frame rearrangements with V and J assigned. These tables miss some clones; where compared with another copy, unresolved V genes account for less than half of the shortfall, and the remainder is unexplained. The table for this sample lists about 190,000 clones; 81% of them were counted only once. In total, the top ten clones hold 1.5% to 2% of the sample. The sample comprised PBMCs. The source of these receptors is a man younger than 35 in good health and CMV-seronegative.

V usage is TRBV28 and J usage is TRBJ2-5, with a weak D call TRBD1 (5 bases). CDR3 size: 15 residues. Germline CDR1 and CDR2: MDHEN and SYDVKM. Trimming cost V 6 bases and J 0 bases, with 14 bases left between them. The CDR3: CASSHADRYQETQYF. CDR3 DNA sequence: TGTGCCAGCAGCCACGCCGACAGATACCAAGAGACCCAGTACTTC.

V is TRBV5-4 and J is TRBJ2-7; 8 positions agree with TRBD2. This CDR3 has 14 amino acids. Germline V gene sequence: CDR1 SGHNT, CDR2 YYREEE (reference sequence). J lost 4 bases, V lost 4 bases, and 7 bases had no gene match. In nucleotides, the CDR3 is TGTGCCAGCAGCGCCCCGGGGGGGCGGTACGAGCAGTACTTC. It codes for CASSAPGGRYEQYF. The full variable domain, completed using reference TRBV5-4 and TRBJ2-7, is ETGVTQSPTHLIKTRGQQVTLRCSSQSGHNTVSWYQQALGQGPQFIFQYYREEENGRGNFPPRFSGLQFPNYSSELNVNALELDDSALYLCASSAPGGRYEQYFGPGTRLTVT.

For this clone: Different DNA sequences within this sample yield the same CDR3. The chain carries TRBV27 and TRBJ1-2; D gene ambiguous. The length of the CDR3 is 13 residues. Germline CDR1 is MNHEY and CDR2 is SMNVEV (reference sequence). V lost 0 bases and J lost 5, with 7 bases in between. CDR3: CASSLSAAYGYTF. DNA of the CDR3: TGTGCCAGCAGTTTATCGGCGGCTTATGGCTACACCTTC.

The genes are TRBV5-1 and TRBJ2-5; 7 nucleotides align to TRBD1. Germline CDR1 and CDR2: SGHRS and YFSETQ. This CDR3 is 14 amino acids long. V lost 5 bases and J lost 5; bases outside the gene matches: 9. CDR3 sequence (DNA): TGCGCCAGCAGTAACGCACAGGGGATGGAGACCCAGTACTTC. The encoded protein is CASSNAQGMETQYF.

The rearrangement links TRBV9 to TRBJ2-2; no clear D gene. The V and J ends lost 4 bases and 0 bases respectively, with 10 bases between them. Germline assignment: CDR1 SGDLS and CDR2 YYNGEE. The CDR3 is made up of 15 amino acids. For the CDR3, the DNA is TGTGCCAGCAGCAGACTGCAAACGAACACCGGGGAGCTGTTTTTT. This gives the protein CASSRLQTNTGELFF.

The rearrangement links TRBV7-2 to TRBJ2-3, with 9 positions matching TRBD2. J lost 2 bases, V lost 3 bases, and 3 bases had no gene match. CDR1 and CDR2 (germline): SGHTA, FQGNSA. This CDR3 spans 15 amino acids. Here the CDR3 DNA reads TGTGCCAGCAGCTTGGCGGGGGGGCCCACAGATACGCAGTATTTT. Amino acids: CASSLAGGPTDTQYF.

CDR3 loop: CASSRDRVTEAFF. The CDR3 nucleotides read TGCGCCAGCAGCCGGGACAGGGTTACTGAAGCTTTCTTT. The chain has TRBV4-3 and TRBJ1-1, with 9 bases identical to TRBD1. CDR3 length: 13 residues. CDR1 and CDR2 from the germline V gene are LGHNA and YSLEER. The ends lost 4 bases at V and 5 bases at J; junction bases unmatched: 2.

This clone was recorded a few times. V gene TRBV5-6 combines with J gene TRBJ2-2, with a tentative D call TRBD1 (6 bases). From germline, CDR1 is SGHDT and CDR2 YYEEEE. The CDR3 sequence is 14 residues long. Between the trimmed V and J ends, which lost 4 bases and 5 bases, there was a span of 12 bases. The CDR3 protein is CASSARQGTGELFF. As DNA, the CDR3 is TGTGCCAGCAGCGCCCGGCAGGGGACCGGGGAGCTGTTTTTT. The full variable domain, rest sourced from reference TRBV5-6 and TRBJ2-2, is DAGVTQSPTHLIKTRGQQVTLRCSPKSGHDTVSWYQQALGQGPQFIFQYYEEEERQRGNFPDRFSGHQFPNYSSELNVNALLLGDSALYLCASSARQGTGELFFGEGSRLTVL.

This clone appeared a single time. The identical CDR3 is also encoded by other nucleotide sequences in the sample. This chain links TRBV18 with TRBJ1-2; 8 bases match TRBD1. Germline lookup yields CDR1 KGHSH and CDR2 LQKENI. With V trimmed by 6 bases and J by 5 bases, 8 bases remained unmatched. This CDR3 has 14 residues. CDR3 region: CASSSRGRGYGYTF. CDR3 DNA: TGTGCCAGCTCGAGCAGGGGGCGCGGTTATGGCTACACCTTC.

This clone was picked up one time. The gene calls are TRBV4-3 and TRBJ2-3; 8 nucleotides agree with TRBD2. The CDR3 runs to 17 residues. Germline loops: CDR1 LGHNA, CDR2 YSLEER. Trimming took 0 bases from V and 2 from J; bases not matched to a gene: 7. The CDR3 loop reads CASSQDVAGGFTDTQYF. The CDR3 coding sequence is TGCGCCAGCAGCCAAGACGTCGCGGGAGGCTTCACAGATACGCAGTATTTT.

The rearrangement joins TRBV6-1 to TRBJ1-1, with D possibly matching TRBD1 (5 bases). V was cut by 7 bases and J by 8 bases, with 11 bases left in between. Germline CDR1 and CDR2: MNHNS and SASEGT. The CDR3 is 11 amino acids. The CDR3 DNA sequence: TGTGCCAGCACAGGTCAGGGAGAAGCTTTCTTT. This encodes CASTGQGEAFF.

This chain uses TRBV28 with TRBJ2-3, with D possibly TRBD1 on 5 matching bases. Looked up from germline, CDR1 is MDHEN and CDR2 is SYDVKM. Trimming left V 5 bases short and J 2 bases short, with 11 bases between. The CDR3 has 14 residues. CDR3 sequence reads: CASSKGPPTDTQYF. CDR3 bases: TGTGCCAGCAGTAAGGGGCCGCCCACAGATACGCAGTATTTT.

The chain links TRBV4-3 to TRBJ2-1; possibly TRBD2 for D (7 bases). This CDR3 has 16 residues. Trimming removed 0 bases at V and 2 bases at J, with 11 bases between. Per germline, CDR1 LGHNA and CDR2 YSLEER. The CDR3 protein is CASSQEGGGAYNEQFF. CDR3 coding DNA: TGCGCCAGCAGCCAAGAGGGGGGGGGCGCCTACAATGAGCAGTTCTTC.

This clone occurred a few times. The chain has TRBV7-6 and TRBJ1-3, with no clear D. The CDR3 sequence is 13 residues long. V gave up 1 base and J gave up 15 bases, with 16 bases separating them. Germline lookup yields CDR1 SGHVS and CDR2 FNYEAQ. The CDR3 DNA sequence: TGTGCCAGCAGCTTAGAAAATGGGCTCCTGGAATATTTT. Translation: CASSLENGLLEYF.

This rearrangement joins TRBV5-6 to TRBJ1-3, with D perhaps matching TRBD1 (6 bases). The V and J ends lost 3 bases and 0 bases respectively, with 13 bases between them. The germline V gene encodes CDR1 SGHDT and CDR2 YYEEEE. CDR3 length: 16 residues. CDR3 DNA sequence: TGTGCCAGCAGCTACTCAGGGGACCCCTCTGGAAACACCATATATTTT. Translating it yields CASSYSGDPSGNTIYF. The entire variable domain, with the rest obtained from reference TRBV5-6 and TRBJ1-3, is as follows: DAGVTQSPTHLIKTRGQQVTLRCSPKSGHDTVSWYQQALGQGPQFIFQYYEEEERQRGNFPDRFSGHQFPNYSSELNVNALLLGDSALYLCASSYSGDPSGNTIYFGEGSWLTVV.

The V call is TRBV29-1, the J call TRBJ2-2; D not certain. The CDR3 totals 13 residues. From germline, CDR1 is SQVTM and CDR2 ANQGSEA. Trimming cost V 2 bases and J 4 bases, with 8 bases left between them. The CDR3 DNA reads as TGCAGCGTTGAATACTGGAGCACCGGGGAGCTGTTTTTT. It yields the protein CSVEYWSTGELFF.

Of note for this clone: Germline and junction disagree at one end, which may indicate a read error. This chain uses TRBV7-9 with TRBJ2-7; D is perhaps TRBD1 (5 bases). The CDR3 runs to 14 residues. Germline-derived CDR1 and CDR2 are SEHNR and FQNEAQ (reference sequence). The chain's CDR3 is CSSSFGQGIDEQYF. In DNA form, the CDR3 reads TGTTCCAGCAGCTTCGGGCAGGGTATCGACGAGCAGTACTTC. Variable domain in full (rest from reference TRBV7-9 and TRBJ2-7): DTGVSQNPRHKITKRGQNVTFRCDPISEHNRLYWYRQTLGQGPEFLTYFQNEAQLEKSRLLSDRFSAERPKGSFSTLEIQRTEQGDSAMYLCSSSFGQGIDEQYFGPGTRLTVT.

The chain carries TRBV28 and TRBJ2-7; a possible D gene is TRBD1 (6 bases). The CDR3 loop spans 16 amino acids. Germline V gene data show CDR1 as MDHEN and CDR2 as SYDVKM. Trimming took off 2 bases at V and 3 bases at J, with 17 bases between the two ends. CDR3 nucleotide sequence: TGTGCCAGCAGTTTACCGACAGGATCCTTGGGCTACGAGCAGTACTTC. Amino acid sequence: CASSLPTGSLGYEQYF.

CDR3 sequence: CASSWRTGPNYGYTF. The CDR3 nucleotides read TGTGCCAGCAGCTGGAGGACAGGCCCCAACTATGGCTACACCTTC. This chain links TRBV7-9 with TRBJ1-2; 7 bases match TRBD1. J gave up 2 bases and V 4 bases, and 7 bases lay outside the gene matches. The CDR3 spans 15 residues. CDR1 and CDR2 (germline): SEHNR, FQNEAQ (reference sequence).

The chain couples TRBV7-2 to TRBJ1-1; possible D gene TRBD1, 5 bases. Trimming cost V 1 base and J 4 bases, with 16 bases left between them. Germline CDR1 and CDR2: SGHTA and FQGNSA. CDR3 length: 16 residues. Here the CDR3 DNA reads TGTGCCAGCAGCTTAGAGCAGGGAGGCGGTTCCACTGAAGCTTTCTTT. Protein product: CASSLEQGGGSTEAFF.

This clone was seen only a few times. The chain carries TRBV19 and TRBJ2-6; 12 bases fit TRBD1. This CDR3 contains 20 residues. The V gene's germline CDR1 is LNHDA and CDR2 SQIVND (reference sequence). The V and J ends lost 6 bases and 1 base, in that order; junction bases with no gene match: 13. The chain's CDR3 is CASSLKGQGALVSGANVLTF. The CDR3 DNA reads TGTGCCAGTAGCCTTAAGGGACAGGGGGCTCTGGTTTCTGGGGCCAACGTCCTGACTTTC.